What follows are 5 T cell receptor beta chains derived from one specimen sequenced in a study of cytomegalovirus exposure and HLA in healthy donors. The method was immunoSEQ multiplex PCR; TCRdb's version includes in-frame clones alone and lacks a portion of them. This table has about 150,000 clones, roughly nine tenths appearing once. The sequencing input was PBMCs. The receptors derive from a woman between 18 and 30 years old in good health and CMV-seropositive.

This chain uses TRBV15 with TRBJ2-1; 10 bases line up with TRBD1. This CDR3 has 13 amino acids. Per the germline V gene, CDR1 is LNHNV and CDR2 is YYDKDF (reference sequence). V dropped 5 bases and J dropped 13; count of bases not matched to a gene: 8. This CDR3 is CATSRRDRGSQFF. CDR3 nucleotides: TGTGCCACCAGCCGAAGGGACAGGGGATCTCAGTTCTTC.

The rearrangement links TRBV5-8 to TRBJ2-7, with 9 positions matching TRBD1. The germline V gene encodes CDR1 SGHTS and CDR2 YDEGEE. The CDR3 totals 13 residues. The V and J ends lost 4 bases and 5 bases, in that order; junction bases with no gene match: 4. The chain's CDR3 is CASSPGQGDEQYF. In DNA, the CDR3 is TGTGCCAGCAGCCCGGGACAGGGAGACGAGCAGTACTTC. Using reference TRBV5-8 and TRBJ2-7 for the parts outside the CDR3, the full variable domain is EAGVTQSPTHLIKTRGQQATLRCSPISGHTSVYWYQQALGLGLQFLLWYDEGEERNRGNFPPRFSGRQFPNYSSELNVNALELEDSALYLCASSPGQGDEQYFGPGTRLTVT.

The V call is TRBV5-1, the J call TRBJ1-5; D is uncertain. There are 13 residues in the CDR3. Per germline, CDR1 SGHRS and CDR2 YFSETQ. V was clipped by 7 bases and J by 7 bases, with 15 bases between them. The CDR3 bases are TGCGCCAGCCGTAAGGACTTGGGACAGCCCCAGCATTTT. It is translated as CASRKDLGQPQHF.

The chain employs TRBV2 and TRBJ1-2, with D perhaps matching TRBD1 (6 bases). The length of the CDR3 is 12 residues. Germline V gene lookup returns CDR1 SNHLY and CDR2 FYNNEI. The V end was cut by 3 bases, the J end by 5 bases, with 7 bases between. In DNA, the CDR3 is TGTGCCAGCAGTGACCAGGGGTATGGCTACACCTTC. Residues: CASSDQGYGYTF.

Here the CDR3 DNA reads TGTGCTAGTGCTACTAGCGGAACAACAGATACGCAGTATTTT. It is translated as CASATSGTTDTQYF. The gene calls are TRBV12-5 and TRBJ2-3, with 8 bases that match TRBD2. The V gene's germline CDR1 is LGHNT and CDR2 FRNRAP. V was clipped by 7 bases and J by 3 bases; unmatched bases: 6. The length of the CDR3 is 14 residues.